This T cell receptor (beta chain) derives from a study of control samples from healthy donors and cancer patients. CDR1 and CDR2 from the germline V gene are SGHDT and YYEEEE. The CDR3 is 13 amino acids. V lost 4 bases and J lost 8, with 10 bases in between. Sequencing used immunoSEQ multiplex PCR; TCRdb keeps in-frame clones, though not all of them. The profile shows about 94,000 clones, just over 90% of them singletons. Sequencing was done on a sample of blood. The TCR originated in a woman aged 18-30 years in good health. V usage is TRBV5-6 and J usage is TRBJ1-6; D gene uncertain. CDR3 protein: CASSPTADSPLHF. The CDR3 DNA sequence: TGTGCCAGCAGCCCGACGGCAGATTCACCCCTCCACTTT.